The 24 T cell receptor beta chains reported below all come from one sample, sequenced in a study of blood T cell repertoires in COVID-19 (dated by TCRdb to the early 2020s). Library creation used the immunoSEQ multiplex PCR assay. TCRdb limited this immuneACCESS table to in-frame rearrangements with V and J called. A share of clones is missing; checked studies link under half to unresolved V genes, and the rest is unexplained. A total of 250,000 to 300,000 clones appear in this sample, approximately 88% of them only once. The biggest ten clones account for approximately 10% of the sample. Material for sequencing was peripheral blood. Receptor source: a woman in her 70s with COVID-19, enrolled during active disease.

The genes are TRBV2 and TRBJ1-4; D might be TRBD1 (6 bases). Germline V gene lookup returns CDR1 SNHLY and CDR2 FYNNEI. The CDR3 length is 15 residues. The germline V and J ends were trimmed by 6 bases and 5 bases, with 16 bases remaining between them. The CDR3 DNA reads TGTGCCAGCAGAAGGCAGGGGCTACCGAATGAAAAACTGTTTTTT. It yields the protein CASRRQGLPNEKLFF.

The rearrangement joins TRBV6-1 to TRBJ2-7, with a weak D call TRBD1 (5 bases). Trimming took off 2 bases at V and 6 bases at J, with 20 bases between the two ends. The CDR3 contains 16 residues. From germline, CDR1 is MNHNS and CDR2 SASEGT. CDR3: CASSERWWAGSSEQYF. As DNA, the CDR3 is TGTGCCAGCAGTGAACGGTGGTGGGCAGGGTCCAGCGAGCAGTACTTC.

This chain joins TRBV6-2 or TRBV6-3 and TRBJ1-5; 7 bases fit TRBD1. Trimming cost V 6 bases and J 6 bases; bases outside gene matches: 14. Germline values: CDR1 MNHEY, CDR2 SVGEGT. The CDR3 length is 16 residues. The CDR3 here is CASSPSRTGTPQPQHF. CDR3 coding DNA: TGTGCCAGCAGCCCTTCACGGACAGGTACTCCTCAGCCCCAGCATTTT.

This chain joins TRBV7-2 and TRBJ2-2; 8 bases match TRBD1. V dropped 3 bases and J dropped 3; count of bases not matched to a gene: 6. Germline CDR1 is SGHTA and CDR2 is FQGNSA. CDR3 length: 16 amino acids. The CDR3 reads CASSFRGQGDTGELFF. The CDR3 bases are TGTGCCAGCAGCTTCAGGGGGCAAGGGGACACCGGGGAGCTGTTTTTT.

About this clone itself: The sample has other DNA sequences that encode this CDR3 too. The gene calls are TRBV19 and TRBJ1-5; 7 positions match TRBD1. The CDR3 totals 14 residues. Looked up from germline, CDR1 is LNHDA and CDR2 is SQIVND (reference sequence). J gave up 2 bases and V 6 bases, and 4 bases lay outside the gene matches. CDR3 DNA sequence: TGTGCCAGTAGCGCAGGGGGTGGCAATCAGCCCCAGCATTTT. It specifies CASSAGGGNQPQHF.

J is TRBJ2-3 and V is TRBV19; D gene uncertain. The V gene lost 3 bases and the J gene lost 3 bases, with 13 bases spanning the gap. CDR1 LNHDA and CDR2 SQIVND come from the germline V gene (reference sequence). The CDR3 length is 15 residues. The CDR3 region is CASSINRRTTDTQYF. CDR3 bases: TGTGCCAGTAGTATTAATCGCAGAACAACAGATACGCAGTATTTT.

V gene TRBV28 combines with J gene TRBJ1-1; D is unclear. The CDR3 has 11 amino acids. Germline values: CDR1 MDHEN, CDR2 SYDVKM. The germline V and J ends were trimmed by 2 bases and 9 bases, with 7 bases remaining between them. The CDR3 region has the DNA TGTGCCAGCAGTTTAGCGGTAAAAGCTTTCTTT. This gives the protein CASSLAVKAFF.

V usage is TRBV10-3 and J usage is TRBJ1-1, with 7 bases that match TRBD1. Looked up from germline, CDR1 is ENHRY and CDR2 is SYGVKD. With 4 bases clipped from V and 4 bases from J, the junction kept 6 bases outside the gene matches. The CDR3 totals 14 residues. The CDR3 reads CAISVGGAFTEAFF. CDR3 sequence (DNA): TGTGCCATCAGTGTAGGGGGCGCGTTCACTGAAGCTTTCTTT.

The CDR3 DNA reads TGTGCCAGCTACTTGACAGGCATTAGCTCGGATACGCAGTATTTT. Protein sequence: CASYLTGISSDTQYF. The rearrangement uses TRBV27 and TRBJ2-3, with a tentative D call TRBD1 (6 bases). CDR1 is MNHEY and CDR2 is SMNVEV in the germline V gene (reference sequence). CDR3 length: 15 amino acids. Deletions cut 8 bases from V and 6 bases from J, with 21 bases between.

V gene TRBV30 combines with J gene TRBJ1-1; unclear D gene. CDR3 length equals 11 residues. Germline CDR1 GTSNPN, CDR2 SVGIG (reference sequence). The V and J ends lost 2 bases and 6 bases respectively, with 7 bases between them. The CDR3 DNA reads as TGTGCCTGGAGTTTCGGGGCTGAAGCTTTCTTT. Its protein is CAWSFGAEAFF.

The gene calls are TRBV19 and TRBJ2-1; 12 bases are a match to TRBD2. Trimming took 3 bases from V and 3 from J; bases not matched to a gene: 6. CDR3 length equals 17 residues. The germline gives CDR1 LNHDA, CDR2 SQIVND (reference sequence). The CDR3 DNA follows: TGTGCCAGTAGTATCCTATCGACTAGCGGGAGCTACAATGAGCAGTTCTTC. Translating gives CASSILSTSGSYNEQFF.

The CDR3 region is CASSGQGEDTEAFF. CDR3 nucleotide sequence: TGTGCCAGCTCAGGACAGGGGGAGGACACTGAAGCTTTCTTT. V gene TRBV18 combines with J gene TRBJ1-1; 10 positions match TRBD1. The CDR3 is 14 residues long. V lost 5 bases to trimming and J lost 3 bases; unmatched junction nucleotides: 3. Per germline, CDR1 KGHSH and CDR2 LQKENI.

The rearrangement links TRBV5-1 to TRBJ2-2; the D gene is possibly TRBD2 (6 bases). The germline V and J ends were trimmed by 0 bases and 4 bases, with 16 bases remaining between them. This CDR3 is 17 amino acids long. Germline V gives CDR1 SGHRS, CDR2 YFSETQ. CDR3 protein: CASSLGHGRSSTGELFF. As DNA, the CDR3 is TGCGCCAGCAGCTTGGGCCACGGGAGATCGAGCACCGGGGAGCTGTTTTTT.

This clone showed up just a few times. The CDR3 bases are TGTGCCACCAGCAGAGATCTCGTTTCTAACTATGGCTACACCTTC. This encodes CATSRDLVSNYGYTF. The rearrangement links TRBV15 to TRBJ1-2; D gene unclear. This CDR3 contains 15 residues. Germline V CDR1 and CDR2: LNHNV, YYDKDF (reference sequence). V lost 0 bases, J lost 0 bases, and 8 bases lay in between. The full variable domain, with the rest looked up from reference TRBV15 and TRBJ1-2, is DAMVIQNPRYQVTQFGKPVTLSCSQTLNHNVMYWYQQKSSQAPKLLFHYYDKDFNNEADTPDNFQSRRPNTSFCFLDIRSPGLGDTAMYLCATSRDLVSNYGYTFGSGTRLTVV.

The chain combines TRBV5-5 with TRBJ2-1; 9 positions agree with TRBD2. This CDR3 comprises 16 residues. V shed 1 base and J 2 bases; nucleotides not matched to a gene: 4. CDR1 is SGHKS, CDR2 YYEKEE, per germline (reference sequence). The chain's CDR3 is CASSLPLAGPYNEQFF. The CDR3 region has the DNA TGTGCCAGCAGCTTGCCTCTAGCGGGGCCCTACAATGAGCAGTTCTTC.

This clone was observed once. This chain's CDR3 is CASSLALGDGYTF. CDR3 DNA sequence: TGCGCCAGCAGCTTGGCCCTGGGAGATGGCTACACCTTC. V and J are TRBV5-1 and TRBJ1-2; D remains unclear. Germline CDR1 is SGHRS and CDR2 is YFSETQ. V was cut by 0 bases and J by 6 bases, with 9 bases left in between. This CDR3 region has 13 residues.

In its sample, this clone was seen once. This chain uses TRBV6-2 or TRBV6-3 with TRBJ2-3, with TRBD1 as a possible D gene (6 bases). Trimming took 5 bases from V and 0 from J, leaving 18 bases between them. Germline V gives CDR1 MNHEY, CDR2 SVGEGT. The CDR3 extends over 17 amino acids. CDR3 sequence: CASSKPGQHPSTDTQYF. The CDR3 DNA reads TGTGCCAGCAGTAAACCCGGACAGCACCCTAGCACAGATACGCAGTATTTT.

The rearrangement joins TRBV11-3 to TRBJ1-4; D is unresolved. The CDR3 contains 13 residues. Per germline, CDR1 SGHNT and CDR2 YENEEA. Trimming pared 4 bases from V and 8 bases from J, leaving 11 bases between. The CDR3 region is CASSSLTREKLFF. CDR3 DNA: TGTGCCAGCAGCTCCCTCACGAGGGAAAAACTGTTTTTT.

This clone was recorded once. The chain is built from TRBV2 and TRBJ1-1, with 7 bases matching TRBD1. V trimming: 6 bases; J trimming: 8 bases; junction bases outside the gene matches: 6. CDR3 length: 12 amino acids. Germline V gene lookup returns CDR1 SNHLY and CDR2 FYNNEI. CDR3 nucleotide sequence: TGTGCCAGCAGAGATACAGGGGTAGAAGCTTTCTTT. This encodes CASRDTGVEAFF. Full variable domain (missing parts from reference TRBV2 and TRBJ1-1): EPEVTQTPSHQVTQMGQEVILRCVPISNHLYFYWYRQILGQKVEFLVSFYNNEISEKSEIFDDQFSVERPDGSNFTLKIRSTKLEDSAMYFCASRDTGVEAFFGQGTRLTVV.

This chain connects TRBV5-6 to TRBJ2-7, with 9 nucleotides matching TRBD2. From germline, CDR1 is SGHDT and CDR2 YYEEEE. This CDR3 has 15 amino acids. The V and J ends lost 5 bases and 3 bases, in that order; junction bases with no gene match: 9. DNA for the CDR3: TGTGCCAGCAGACGGACTAGCGAATTTTTCTACGAGCAGTACTTC. This sequence encodes CASRRTSEFFYEQYF.

The J gene is TRBJ1-1, the V gene TRBV2; maybe TRBD1 (5 bases). The germline V and J ends were trimmed by 3 bases and 1 base, with 9 bases remaining between them. From germline, CDR1 is SNHLY and CDR2 FYNNEI. This CDR3 has 14 amino acids. The CDR3 sequence is CASSEWDSNTEAFF. CDR3 DNA: TGTGCCAGCAGTGAGTGGGACTCGAACACTGAAGCTTTCTTT.

This chain uses TRBV27 with TRBJ2-1; 11 positions agree with TRBD2. After removal of 8 bases from V and 3 bases from J, the junction contained 6 bases not matched to a gene. Germline V lookup: CDR1 MNHEY, CDR2 SMNVEV (reference sequence). The CDR3 spans 15 residues. CDR3 sequence (DNA): TGTGCCAGCTCTCACGGGACTAGCGGCTACAATGAGCAGTTCTTC. It yields the protein CASSHGTSGYNEQFF.

The chain has TRBV14 and TRBJ2-1; D is possibly TRBD2 (6 bases). From germline, CDR1 is SGHDN and CDR2 FVKESK. Trimming cost V 5 bases and J 5 bases, with 16 bases left between them. This CDR3 contains 15 residues. The CDR3 loop is CASSSGLTTHNEQFF. In DNA, the CDR3 is TGTGCCAGCAGCTCCGGACTAACCACTCACAATGAGCAGTTCTTC.

The chain recombines TRBV5-1 with TRBJ2-2, with D possibly being TRBD2 (6 bases). CDR1 is SGHRS and CDR2 is YFSETQ in the germline V gene. The V gene lost 3 bases and the J gene lost 0 bases, with 12 bases spanning the gap. The CDR3 is 16 residues long. The CDR3 reads CASSWGGIANTGELFF. The CDR3 region has the DNA TGCGCCAGCAGCTGGGGAGGTATCGCGAACACCGGGGAGCTGTTTTTT. The whole variable domain, filled in from reference TRBV5-1 and TRBJ2-2, reads KAGVTQTPRYLIKTRGQQVTLSCSPISGHRSVSWYQQTPGQGLQFLFEYFSETQRNKGNFPGRFSGRQFSNSRSEMNVSTLELGDSALYLCASSWGGIANTGELFFGEGSRLTVL.